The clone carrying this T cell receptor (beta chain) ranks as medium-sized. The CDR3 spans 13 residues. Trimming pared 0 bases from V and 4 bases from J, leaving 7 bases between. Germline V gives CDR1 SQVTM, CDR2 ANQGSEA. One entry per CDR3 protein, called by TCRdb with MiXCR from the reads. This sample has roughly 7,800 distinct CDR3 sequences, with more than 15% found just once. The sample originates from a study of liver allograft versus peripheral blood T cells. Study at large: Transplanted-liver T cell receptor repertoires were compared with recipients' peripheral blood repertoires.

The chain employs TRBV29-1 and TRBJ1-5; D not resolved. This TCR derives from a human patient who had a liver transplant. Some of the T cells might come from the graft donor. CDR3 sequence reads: CSVEDGRNQPQHF. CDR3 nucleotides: TGCAGCGTTGAAGACGGTAGAAATCAGCCCCAGCATTTT.